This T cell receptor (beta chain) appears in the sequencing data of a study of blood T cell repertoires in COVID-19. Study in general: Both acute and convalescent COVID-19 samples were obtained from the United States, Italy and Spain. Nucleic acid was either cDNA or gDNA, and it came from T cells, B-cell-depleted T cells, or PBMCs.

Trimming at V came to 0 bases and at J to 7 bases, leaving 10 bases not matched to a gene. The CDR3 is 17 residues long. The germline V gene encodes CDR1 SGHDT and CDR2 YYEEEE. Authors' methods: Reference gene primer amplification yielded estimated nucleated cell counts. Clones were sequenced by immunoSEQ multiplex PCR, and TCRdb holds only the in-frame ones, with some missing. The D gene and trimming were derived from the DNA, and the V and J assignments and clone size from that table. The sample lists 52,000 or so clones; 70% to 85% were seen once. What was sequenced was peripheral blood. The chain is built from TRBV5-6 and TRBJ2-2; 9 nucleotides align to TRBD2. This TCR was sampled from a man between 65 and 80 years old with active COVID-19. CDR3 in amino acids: CASSLDASGRNGGELFF. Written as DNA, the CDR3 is TGTGCCAGCAGCTTGGACGCGAGCGGGAGGAACGGCGGGGAGCTGTTTTTT.